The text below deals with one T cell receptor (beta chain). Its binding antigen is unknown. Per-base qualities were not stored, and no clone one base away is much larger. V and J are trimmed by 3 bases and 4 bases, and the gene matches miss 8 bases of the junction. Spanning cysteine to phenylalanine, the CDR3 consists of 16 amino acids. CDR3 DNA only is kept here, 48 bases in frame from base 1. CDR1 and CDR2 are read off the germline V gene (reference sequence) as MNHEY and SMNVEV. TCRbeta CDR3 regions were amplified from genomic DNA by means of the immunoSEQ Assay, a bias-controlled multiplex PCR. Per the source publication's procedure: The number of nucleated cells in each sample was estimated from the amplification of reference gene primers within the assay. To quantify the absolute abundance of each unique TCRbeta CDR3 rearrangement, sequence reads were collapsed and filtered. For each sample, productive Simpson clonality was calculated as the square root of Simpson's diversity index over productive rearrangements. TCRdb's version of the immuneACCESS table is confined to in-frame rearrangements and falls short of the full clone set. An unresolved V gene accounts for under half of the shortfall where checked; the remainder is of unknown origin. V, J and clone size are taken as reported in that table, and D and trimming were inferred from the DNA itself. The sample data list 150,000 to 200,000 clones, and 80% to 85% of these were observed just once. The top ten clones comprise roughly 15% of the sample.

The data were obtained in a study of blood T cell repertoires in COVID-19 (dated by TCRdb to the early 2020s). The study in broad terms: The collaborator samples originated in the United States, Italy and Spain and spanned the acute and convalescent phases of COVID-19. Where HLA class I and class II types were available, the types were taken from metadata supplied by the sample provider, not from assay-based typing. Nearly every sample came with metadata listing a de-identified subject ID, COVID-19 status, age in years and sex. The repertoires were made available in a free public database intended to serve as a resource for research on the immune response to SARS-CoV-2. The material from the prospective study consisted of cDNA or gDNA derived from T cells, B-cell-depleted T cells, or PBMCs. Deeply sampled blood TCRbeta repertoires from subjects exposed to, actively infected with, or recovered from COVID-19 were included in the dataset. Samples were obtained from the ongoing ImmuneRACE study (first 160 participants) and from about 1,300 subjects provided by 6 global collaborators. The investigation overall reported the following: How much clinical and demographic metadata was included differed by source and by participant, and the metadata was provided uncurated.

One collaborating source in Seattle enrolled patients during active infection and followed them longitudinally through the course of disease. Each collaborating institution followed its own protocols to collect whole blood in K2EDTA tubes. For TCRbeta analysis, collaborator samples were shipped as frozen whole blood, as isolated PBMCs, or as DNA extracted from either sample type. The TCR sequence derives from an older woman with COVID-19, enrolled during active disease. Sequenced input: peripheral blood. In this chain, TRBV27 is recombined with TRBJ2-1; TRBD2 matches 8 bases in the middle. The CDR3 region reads CASSLTIAGLYNEQFF. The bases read TGTGCCAGCAGTTTGACGATAGCGGGATTGTACAATGAGCAGTTCTTC.